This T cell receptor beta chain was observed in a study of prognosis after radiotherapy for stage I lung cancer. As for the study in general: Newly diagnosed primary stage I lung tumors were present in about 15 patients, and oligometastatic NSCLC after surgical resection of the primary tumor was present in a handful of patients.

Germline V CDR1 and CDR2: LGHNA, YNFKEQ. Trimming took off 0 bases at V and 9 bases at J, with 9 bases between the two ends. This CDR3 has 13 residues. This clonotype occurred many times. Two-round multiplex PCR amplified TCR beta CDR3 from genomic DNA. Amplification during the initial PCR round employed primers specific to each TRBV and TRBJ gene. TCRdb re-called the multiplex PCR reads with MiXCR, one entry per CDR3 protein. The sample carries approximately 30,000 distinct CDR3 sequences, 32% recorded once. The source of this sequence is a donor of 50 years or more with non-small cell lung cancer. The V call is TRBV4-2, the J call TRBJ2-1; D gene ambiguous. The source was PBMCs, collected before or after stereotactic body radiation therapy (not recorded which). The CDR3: CASSQDQWGEQFF. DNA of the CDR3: TGTGCCAGCAGCCAAGATCAATGGGGTGAGCAGTTCTTC.